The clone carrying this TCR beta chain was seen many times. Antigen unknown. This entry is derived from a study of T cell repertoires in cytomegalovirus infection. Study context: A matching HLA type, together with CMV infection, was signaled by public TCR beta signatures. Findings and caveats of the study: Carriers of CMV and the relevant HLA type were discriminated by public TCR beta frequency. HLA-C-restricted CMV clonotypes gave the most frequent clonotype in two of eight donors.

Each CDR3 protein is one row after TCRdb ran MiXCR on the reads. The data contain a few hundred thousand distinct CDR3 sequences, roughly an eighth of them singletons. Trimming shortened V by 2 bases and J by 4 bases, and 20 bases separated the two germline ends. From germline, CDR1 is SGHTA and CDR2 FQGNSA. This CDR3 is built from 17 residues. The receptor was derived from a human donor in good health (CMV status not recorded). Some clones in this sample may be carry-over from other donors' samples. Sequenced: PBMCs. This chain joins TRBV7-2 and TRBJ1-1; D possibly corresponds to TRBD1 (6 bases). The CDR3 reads CASSLRSAGQGGTEAFF. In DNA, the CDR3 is TGTGCCAGCAGCTTACGGTCGGCAGGCCAAGGGGGCACTGAAGCTTTCTTT.